A single TCR beta chain is shown here with its context. The sample is drawn from a study of PD-1 blockade in classical Hodgkin lymphoma. This CDR3 region has 18 residues. Germline assignment: CDR1 MGHRA and CDR2 YSYEKL. Trimming removed 1 base from V and 2 bases from J; junction bases left unmatched: 11. TCRdb keeps only in-frame clones here, not all; method: immunoSEQ multiplex PCR. The table has approximately 8,400 clones, approximately 80% seen once. The time point here: cycle 4 day 1 (C4D1), after 6 weeks of nivolumab. All patients relapsed after autologous stem cell transplantation, and brentuximab vedotin exposure varied. After PBMCs were thawed, their CD8+ T cells were isolated by magnetic negative selection.

The source is a human donor with classical Hodgkin lymphoma. The sequencing here drew on CD8+ T cells from blood, taken before the fourth cycle of nivolumab. This sequence joins TRBV4-1 and TRBJ2-4; 7 positions agree with TRBD1. The DNA for the CDR3 is TGCGCCAGCAGCCAAGCTCCCACAGGGGCAGGGCCCAAAAACATTCAGTACTTC. It yields the protein CASSQAPTGAGPKNIQYF.